These T cell receptor beta chains were read from a single sample in a study of blood T cell repertoires in COVID-19. Data came from immunoSEQ multiplex PCR; TCRdb stores just in-frame clones and leaves some out. The data contain more than 200,000 clones, 70% to 90% of them singletons. The sequencing sample was made of PBMCs or T cells enriched from blood (not recorded which). Receptors originate from a man aged 35 to 55 who had recovered from COVID-19. The CDR3 runs from the conserved cysteine through the conserved F or W. Each record gives: D gene, clone size, V gene, J gene, CDR3 DNA, CDR3 protein. D genes are given only for firm matches. Clone size is not always given. Where it is, it says once, few, many or a class for expanded clones.

d_gene: TRBD1; abundance: .; v_gene: TRBV4-3; j_gene: TRBJ2-1; CDR3nt: TGCGCCAGCAGTAGAGGGGGCGGACGCAATGAGCAGTTCTTC; CDR3aa: CASSRGGGRNEQFF
d_gene: .; abundance: .; v_gene: TRBV30; j_gene: TRBJ1-3; CDR3nt: TGTGCCTGGAGTGCCCACAGGGATGACACCATATATTTT; CDR3aa: CAWSAHRDDTIYF
d_gene: .; abundance: .; v_gene: TRBV11-1; j_gene: TRBJ1-1; CDR3nt: TGTGCCAGCAGCCCCATGGGGGGGACTGAAGCTTTCTTT; CDR3aa: CASSPMGGTEAFF
d_gene: .; abundance: few; v_gene: TRBV7-2; j_gene: TRBJ2-3; CDR3nt: TGTGCCAGCAGCTTAGAGCTCCTAAGTACGCAGTATTTT; CDR3aa: CASSLELLSTQYF
d_gene: .; abundance: .; v_gene: TRBV2; j_gene: TRBJ1-3; CDR3nt: TGTGCCAGCAGCACAAGTACCGGAAACACCATATATTTT; CDR3aa: CASSTSTGNTIYF
d_gene: TRBD1; abundance: .; v_gene: TRBV9; j_gene: TRBJ2-7; CDR3nt: TGTGCCAGCAGCGGGAGGACAGGGACCTACGAGCAGTACTTC; CDR3aa: CASSGRTGTYEQYF
d_gene: .; abundance: .; v_gene: TRBV5-1; j_gene: TRBJ1-1; CDR3nt: TGCGCCAGCAGCTTGGGAGGGGAGGACGAAGCTTTCTTT; CDR3aa: CASSLGGEDEAFF
d_gene: .; abundance: .; v_gene: TRBV20-1; j_gene: TRBJ1-5; CDR3nt: TGCAGTGCTAGTGGGGGCCAGCCCCAGCATTTT; CDR3aa: CSASGGQPQHF
d_gene: TRBD2; abundance: .; v_gene: TRBV7-7; j_gene: TRBJ2-3; CDR3nt: TGTGCTAGCAGCCTCGGGACTAGCGGGGCCACAGATACGCAGTATTTT; CDR3aa: CASSLGTSGATDTQYF
d_gene: .; abundance: few; v_gene: TRBV2; j_gene: TRBJ1-6; CDR3nt: TGTGCCAGCAGTGAGGAACAGGGTGGTAATTCACCCCTCCACTTT; CDR3aa: CASSEEQGGNSPLHF
d_gene: .; abundance: .; v_gene: TRBV19; j_gene: TRBJ1-2; CDR3nt: TGTGCCAGTAGGAATACAGGGATGGGCGGCTACACCTTC; CDR3aa: CASRNTGMGGYTF
d_gene: TRBD1; abundance: .; v_gene: TRBV28; j_gene: TRBJ2-2; CDR3nt: TGTGCCAGCAGAGGACAGGGTAGCAACACCGGGGAGCTGTTTTTT; CDR3aa: CASRGQGSNTGELFF
d_gene: TRBD1; abundance: .; v_gene: TRBV7-2; j_gene: TRBJ2-3; CDR3nt: TGTGCCAGCAGCATCCGGGACAGGGGCGCCATACCCCCCACAGATACGCAGTATTTT; CDR3aa: CASSIRDRGAIPPTDTQYF
d_gene: TRBD1; abundance: few; v_gene: TRBV18; j_gene: TRBJ2-4; CDR3nt: TGTGCCAGCTCACCACCCGTAAGGACAGGGGGCGGGAAAAACATTCAGTACTTC; CDR3aa: CASSPPVRTGGGKNIQYF
d_gene: TRBD2; abundance: .; v_gene: TRBV2; j_gene: TRBJ2-2; CDR3nt: TGTGCCAGCAGTGAAACTAGCGGGACCCCCGGGGAGCTGTTTTTT; CDR3aa: CASSETSGTPGELFF